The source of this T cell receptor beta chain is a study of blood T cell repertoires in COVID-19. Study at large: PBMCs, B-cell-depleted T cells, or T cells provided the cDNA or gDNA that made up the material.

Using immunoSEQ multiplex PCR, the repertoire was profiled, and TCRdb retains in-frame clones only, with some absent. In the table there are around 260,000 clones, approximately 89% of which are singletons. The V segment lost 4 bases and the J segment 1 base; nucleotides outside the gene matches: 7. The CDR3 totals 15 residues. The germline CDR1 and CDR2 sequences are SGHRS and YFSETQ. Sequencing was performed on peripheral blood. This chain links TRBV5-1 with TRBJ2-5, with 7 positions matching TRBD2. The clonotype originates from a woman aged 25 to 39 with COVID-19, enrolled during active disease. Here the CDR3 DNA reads TGCGCCAGCAGCCAATCCGGGACTACCCAAGAGACCCAGTACTTC. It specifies CASSQSGTTQETQYF.